A single sample is the source of the 24 T cell receptor beta chains below, sequenced in a study of post-analysis software for immune sequencing data. General study results and limits: Compared with controls, patients had more of roughly 5 TRBV segments, including TRBV5-6, TRBV5-1 and TRBV20-1.

Presence of unique molecular identifiers characterized the TCR beta cDNA libraries. MiXCR, run by TCRdb on the PCR reads, gives a single entry per CDR3 protein. The table has 740,000 or so distinct CDR3 sequences, about 57% seen once; the top ten hold approximately 4.4%. These receptors' targets are unknown. Sequencing was performed on blood. The receptors were sampled from a girl between 10 and 17 years old with multiple sclerosis.

The chain has TRBV20-1 and TRBJ2-1; 8 nucleotides agree with TRBD2. Germline V gene lookup returns CDR1 DFQATT and CDR2 SNEGSKA (reference sequence). The V segment lost 5 bases and the J segment 7 bases; nucleotides outside the gene matches: 19. CDR3 size: 17 residues. This chain's CDR3 is CSASRRGAGVPLNEQFF. CDR3 bases: TGCAGTGCTTCCCGGAGGGGAGCGGGAGTCCCCCTTAATGAGCAGTTCTTC.

This chain uses TRBV29-1 with TRBJ1-1; TRBD1 might be the D (6 bases). The CDR3 totals 16 residues. Deletions cut 6 bases from V and 1 base from J, with 21 bases between. The germline gives CDR1 SQVTM, CDR2 ANQGSEA. CDR3 nucleotide sequence: TGCAGCGTCGGGGGGACTAGTCAGGGACAGAACACTGAAGCTTTCTTT. Translated, it gives CSVGGTSQGQNTEAFF.

The chain recombines TRBV29-1 with TRBJ2-7; D is ambiguous. The V end was cut by 6 bases, the J end by 0 bases, with 12 bases between. Looked up from germline, CDR1 is SQVTM and CDR2 is ANQGSEA. CDR3 length: 13 residues. In DNA, the CDR3 is TGCAGCGTGAGGAACCTATACTCCTACGAGCAGTACTTC. It is translated as CSVRNLYSYEQYF.

This clonotype was counted only a few times. This chain connects TRBV29-1 to TRBJ1-5, with D hard to call. The V gene's germline CDR1 is SQVTM and CDR2 ANQGSEA. Trimming took off 4 bases at V and 0 bases at J, with 4 bases between the two ends. This CDR3 has 12 amino acids. CDR3 sequence (DNA): TGCAGCGTTGGATTTAGCAATCAGCCCCAGCATTTT. Translated: CSVGFSNQPQHF.

The chain links TRBV15 to TRBJ2-1; tentative D call: TRBD2 (6 bases). Germline V gives CDR1 LNHNV, CDR2 YYDKDF (reference sequence). The V end lost 0 bases, the J end lost 8 bases, and 11 bases lay between the germline ends. The CDR3 runs 14 residues. The CDR3 DNA reads TGTGCCACCAGCAGAGAAGGAGGGAATGATGAGCAGTTCTTC. It translates to CATSREGGNDEQFF.

This sequence joins TRBV25-1 and TRBJ2-3; 13 bases agree with TRBD2. The CDR3 extends over 18 amino acids. Trimming cost V 8 bases and J 3 bases; bases outside gene matches: 14. The germline V gene has CDR1 MGHDK and CDR2 SYGVNS. DNA for the CDR3: TGTGCCAGCCGCCCCCCGACTAGCGGGAGGTATATTACAGATACGCAGTATTTT. Its protein is CASRPPTSGRYITDTQYF.

This clonotype was recorded a few times. CDR3 residues: CASSSVIAGPDGTQYF. The CDR3 DNA reads as TGTGCCAGCAGCTCCGTAATAGCGGGGCCCGACGGGACCCAGTACTTC. This chain links TRBV13 with TRBJ2-5, with 8 nucleotides matching TRBD2. The CDR3 has 16 amino acids. Germline trimming cut 4 bases from V and 7 bases from J; bases unmatched to any gene: 14. Germline V lookup: CDR1 PRHDT, CDR2 FYEKMQ (reference sequence).

The chain carries TRBV2 and TRBJ1-2; possible D gene TRBD1, 6 bases. Germline lookup yields CDR1 SNHLY and CDR2 FYNNEI. V was clipped by 4 bases and J by 5 bases, with 14 bases between them. This CDR3 comprises 14 residues. In nucleotides, the CDR3 is TGTGCCAGCAGTGGGAGGGGGGGGAGGTATGGCTACACCTTC. Amino acids: CASSGRGGRYGYTF.

In its sample, this clonotype was seen a few times. The chain joins TRBV30 to TRBJ1-2; no clear D. The CDR3 has 12 residues. Germline V CDR1 and CDR2: GTSNPN, SVGIG (reference sequence). V was shortened by 1 base and J by 2 bases, with 5 bases between the two germline ends. The CDR3 reads CAWSEGNYGYTF. The CDR3 DNA reads as TGTGCCTGGAGTGAAGGAAACTATGGCTACACCTTC.

The chain is built from TRBV29-1 and TRBJ2-5; TRBD2 might be the D (6 bases). CDR3 length equals 14 residues. Trimming cost V 1 base and J 2 bases, with 11 bases left between them. Germline CDR1 and CDR2: SQVTM and ANQGSEA. CDR3 loop: CSVEAGTAQETQYF. The CDR3 region has the DNA TGCAGCGTTGAAGCGGGGACTGCTCAAGAGACCCAGTACTTC.

As to this clonotype: An end of the junction does not agree with germline; a read error may underlie this. This chain joins TRBV9 and TRBJ1-2; no reliable D call. Germline V gene lookup returns CDR1 SGDLS and CDR2 YYNGEE. This CDR3 has 15 residues. The DNA for the CDR3 is TGTGCCGGCAGCGCGAGAATGACCGGCGGGGATGGCTACACCTTC. Translated, it gives CAGSARMTGGDGYTF.

CDR3 coding DNA: TGCAGTGCTAGAGGGGGAGCTAGAGAGACCCAGTACTTC. Its protein is CSARGGARETQYF. The V call is TRBV20-1, the J call TRBJ2-5, with D tentatively TRBD2 (5 bases). Germline V gives CDR1 DFQATT, CDR2 SNEGSKA (reference sequence). The ends were cut back, 1 base at V and 4 bases at J, with 10 bases in the middle. The CDR3 spans 13 residues.

V usage is TRBV20-1 and J usage is TRBJ2-1, with a weak D call TRBD2 (6 bases). V was cut by 4 bases and J by 0 bases, with 16 bases left in between. Germline values: CDR1 DFQATT, CDR2 SNEGSKA (reference sequence). The CDR3 covers 16 residues. This CDR3 reads CSANPASVSSYNEQFF. The CDR3 DNA sequence: TGCAGTGCTAACCCTGCTAGCGTCAGCTCCTACAATGAGCAGTTCTTC.

This clonotype was detected only a few times. The rearrangement uses TRBV10-3 and TRBJ1-5; D gene ambiguous. The V end was cut by 0 bases, the J end by 0 bases, with 6 bases between. In germline, CDR1 is ENHRY, CDR2 SYGVKD. The CDR3 length is 15 residues. CDR3 protein: CAISESRGSNQPQHF. The DNA for the CDR3 is TGTGCCATCAGTGAGTCGAGAGGTAGCAATCAGCCCCAGCATTTT.

Ten or more counts support this clonotype. The CDR3 here is CASSLDPNRGTSGYTF. As DNA, the CDR3 is TGTGCCAGCAGCTTAGACCCCAACAGGGGAACTTCTGGCTACACCTTC. The chain recombines TRBV7-2 with TRBJ1-2; TRBD1 agrees at 7 bases. The CDR3 covers 16 residues. The germline gives CDR1 SGHTA, CDR2 FQGNSA. The junction had 12 bases not matched to a gene; V was cut back by 1 base and J by 7 bases. Variable domain in full (rest from reference TRBV7-2 and TRBJ1-2): GAGVSQSPSNKVTEKGKDVELRCDPISGHTALYWYRQSLGQGLEFLIYFQGNSAPDKSGLPSDRFSAERTGGSVSTLTIQRTQQEDSAVYLCASSLDPNRGTSGYTFGSGTRLTVV.

The V gene is TRBV12-5, the J gene TRBJ2-1, with D perhaps TRBD1 or TRBD2 (5 bases each). The CDR3 is 15 amino acids. Trimming took 6 bases from V and 2 from J, leaving 14 bases between them. Germline lookup yields CDR1 LGHNT and CDR2 FRNRAP. For the CDR3, the DNA is TGTGCTAGTGGCACCGGGACCCAGACCTACAATGAGCAGTTCTTC. The encoded protein is CASGTGTQTYNEQFF.

The sample holds a few counts of this clonotype. J is TRBJ2-3 and V is TRBV6-1, with 10 bases aligning to TRBD2. Germline V gene lookup returns CDR1 MNHNS and CDR2 SASEGT. The CDR3 runs to 17 residues. Unmatched junction bases numbered 10, after V lost 5 bases and J lost 2 bases. DNA for the CDR3: TGTGCCAGCAGTCGTCGAGGTAGCGGGGGGCCCACAGATACGCAGTATTTT. Translated, it gives CASSRRGSGGPTDTQYF.

V gene TRBV7-9 combines with J gene TRBJ2-7; TRBD2 agrees at 7 bases. Germline lookup yields CDR1 SEHNR and CDR2 FQNEAQ (reference sequence). The CDR3 is 14 amino acids. The J segment lost 2 bases and the V segment lost 5 bases, leaving 6 bases of the junction unmatched. The CDR3 bases are TGTGCCAGCAGCCCTTGGACTAGACCCTACGAGCAGTACTTC. Its protein product is CASSPWTRPYEQYF.

J is TRBJ1-6 and V is TRBV20-1; D may be TRBD1 (5 bases). The CDR3 runs 14 residues. Germline V CDR1 and CDR2: DFQATT, SNEGSKA (reference sequence). V was pared by 5 bases and J by 8 bases, with 16 bases between. DNA of the CDR3: TGCAGTGCTCCGCGGGTGGGGGACGATTCACCCCTCCACTTT. Translating it yields CSAPRVGDDSPLHF.

This chain joins TRBV12-3 or TRBV12-4 and TRBJ2-5; 11 nucleotides align to TRBD2. V lost 6 bases to trimming and J lost 2 bases; unmatched junction nucleotides: 5. The CDR3 loop spans 15 amino acids. The CDR3 DNA is TGTGCCAGCAGCCCTTGGACTAGCGGGCAAGAGACCCAGTACTTC. Encoded protein: CASSPWTSGQETQYF.

For this clonotype: A junction end diverges from the germline sequence, so it may reflect a read error. The chain has TRBV6-5 and TRBJ2-4; no definite D call. The CDR3 covers 16 residues. Germline CDR1 and CDR2: MNHEY and SVGAGI. As DNA, the CDR3 is TGTGCCAGCAGTTACGGTGGACCTTTAGCCAAAAACATTCGGTACTTC. Its protein is CASSYGGPLAKNIRYF.

V and J are TRBV5-1 and TRBJ2-1; D is possibly TRBD2 (6 bases). Trimming took off 1 base at V and 9 bases at J, with 14 bases between the two ends. In germline, CDR1 is SGHRS, CDR2 YFSETQ. This CDR3 spans 14 amino acids. The CDR3 DNA sequence: TGCGCCAGCAGCTTGTTGGCCAGCGGGTTTGAGCAGTTCTTC. This sequence encodes CASSLLASGFEQFF.

J is TRBJ2-6 and V is TRBV6-5, with D tentatively TRBD1 (5 bases). There are 16 residues in the CDR3. Germline loops: CDR1 MNHEY, CDR2 SVGAGI. Trimming removed 0 bases at V and 2 bases at J, with 8 bases between. This chain's CDR3 is CASSYSQDAGANVLTF. DNA for the CDR3: TGTGCCAGCAGTTACTCACAGGACGCTGGGGCCAACGTCCTGACTTTC.

The V and J genes are TRBV15 and TRBJ2-3; 7 bases agree with TRBD2. This CDR3 is built from 15 residues. The V segment lost 3 bases and the J segment 4 bases; nucleotides outside the gene matches: 7. Germline V gene data show CDR1 as LNHNV and CDR2 as YYDKDF (reference sequence). The CDR3 region is CATSREHAGADTQYF. The CDR3 DNA sequence: TGTGCCACCAGCAGGGAACACGCGGGAGCAGATACGCAGTATTTT.